This TCR beta chain stems from a study of blood T cell repertoires in COVID-19. Researchers sorted participants into cohorts using their self-reported clinical history. Trimming shortened V by 5 bases and J by 5 bases, and 9 bases separated the two germline ends. This CDR3 has 12 residues. TCRdb's copy holds only in-frame clones and misses some; the assay was immunoSEQ multiplex PCR. The table lists roughly 250,000 clones, around 90% of them singletons. The chain links TRBV12-3 or TRBV12-4 to TRBJ1-2; no reliable D call. This TCR derives from a woman aged 30 to 39 with acute COVID-19. Sequencing used PBMCs or T cells enriched from blood (not recorded which). The CDR3 DNA follows: TGTGCCAGCAGTGAACGGAGATATGGCTACACCTTC. Its translation is CASSERRYGYTF.